Shown below are 23 T cell receptor beta chains from a single sample sequenced in a study of radiotherapy plus CTLA-4 blockade in lung cancer (dated by TCRdb to 2016 to 2019). The library relied on the immunoSEQ multiplex PCR assay. The clones in this table, taken by TCRdb from immuneACCESS, are in-frame only. Not every clone is retained; where verified, under half of the shortfall comes from an unresolved V gene, and the cause of the rest is unknown. Here the sample has roughly 35,000 clones; around 75% occur a single time. Of the sample, about 14% is held by the ten largest clones. Sample: peripheral blood, taken from a patient treated with radiotherapy plus ipilimumab. The receptors were gathered from a human donor with non-small cell lung cancer that progressed on radiotherapy plus ipilimumab.

The rearrangement links TRBV28 to TRBJ1-3, with D uncertain. CDR1 and CDR2 (germline): MDHEN, SYDVKM. Trimming removed 11 bases from V and 1 base from J, with 6 bases in between. The CDR3 runs 11 residues. CDR3 coding DNA: TGTGCCTACTCGTCTGGAAACACCATATATTTT. Its protein product is CAYSSGNTIYF.

The rearrangement links TRBV12-5 to TRBJ1-1; tentatively, D is TRBD1 (6 bases). Deletions cut 3 bases from V and 7 bases from J, with 9 bases between. In germline, CDR1 is LGHNT, CDR2 FRNRAP. The CDR3 loop spans 12 amino acids. CDR3 sequence reads: CASGFGGHEAFF. CDR3 coding DNA: TGTGCTAGTGGTTTCGGGGGACATGAAGCTTTCTTT.

The chain couples TRBV7-9 to TRBJ2-1; the D gene is possibly TRBD1 (6 bases). The germline V gene has CDR1 SEHNR and CDR2 FQNEAQ (reference sequence). This CDR3 region has 13 residues. The V end was cut by 5 bases, the J end by 10 bases, with 15 bases between. CDR3 sequence reads: CASSRRTEQEQFF. For the CDR3, the DNA is TGTGCCAGCAGCCGCAGGACAGAGCAGGAGCAGTTCTTC.

In this sample, this clone turned up a few times. V gene TRBV10-3 combines with J gene TRBJ2-7; D could derive from TRBD1 or TRBD2 (5 bases each). V lost 4 bases and J lost 4, with 17 bases in between. This CDR3 is 15 amino acids long. Germline loops: CDR1 ENHRY, CDR2 SYGVKD. The CDR3 loop is CAISGTGTSSYEQYF. The DNA of the CDR3 is TGTGCCATCAGTGGGACCGGGACCTCATCGTACGAGCAGTACTTC.

This clone was seen a handful of times. CDR3 in amino acids: CASSIVVGGDQPQHF. The CDR3 DNA reads as TGTGCCAGTAGTATCGTGGTCGGAGGGGATCAGCCCCAGCATTTT. The chain is built from TRBV19 and TRBJ1-5; a possible D gene is TRBD1 (5 bases). The CDR3 loop spans 15 amino acids. The ends were cut back, 3 bases at V and 5 bases at J, with 14 bases in the middle. From germline, CDR1 is LNHDA and CDR2 SQIVND (reference sequence).

V and J are TRBV19 and TRBJ2-1, with D possibly matching TRBD2 (5 bases). V was clipped by 5 bases and J by 0 bases, with 14 bases between them. Germline loops: CDR1 LNHDA, CDR2 SQIVND (reference sequence). The CDR3 sequence is 16 residues long. DNA of the CDR3: TGTGCCAGTAGTGGGAGCAGCTTCAGCTCCTACAATGAGCAGTTCTTC. Amino acid sequence: CASSGSSFSSYNEQFF.

This chain connects TRBV7-9 to TRBJ2-3; 8 positions agree with TRBD2. V dropped 5 bases and J dropped 5; count of bases not matched to a gene: 12. Per the germline V gene, CDR1 is SEHNR and CDR2 is FQNEAQ (reference sequence). This CDR3 comprises 16 residues. The CDR3 coding sequence is TGTGCCAGCAGCGCGCGGGCTAGCGGGCCGAAAGATACGCAGTATTTT. Its translation: CASSARASGPKDTQYF. The whole variable domain, remainder taken from reference TRBV7-9 and TRBJ2-3, is DTGVSQNPRHKITKRGQNVTFRCDPISEHNRLYWYRQTLGQGPEFLTYFQNEAQLEKSRLLSDRFSAERPKGSFSTLEIQRTEQGDSAMYLCASSARASGPKDTQYFGPGTRLTVL.

The J gene is TRBJ2-3, the V gene TRBV29-1; tentative D call: TRBD2 (5 bases). The CDR3 sequence is 14 residues long. With 6 bases removed from V and 4 bases from J, the gap between germline ends came to 17 bases. From germline, CDR1 is SQVTM and CDR2 ANQGSEA. CDR3 in amino acids: CSVGFGSPPDTQYF. The DNA for the CDR3 is TGCAGCGTGGGGTTTGGGAGTCCCCCAGATACGCAGTATTTT.

V gene TRBV28 combines with J gene TRBJ2-4, with D possibly being TRBD1 or TRBD2 (5 bases each). Deletions cut 7 bases from V and 0 bases from J, with 19 bases between. This CDR3 has 17 residues. From germline, CDR1 is MDHEN and CDR2 SYDVKM. CDR3 nucleotide sequence: TGTGCCAGCACCCAACACGGGGCTAGCTCAGCCAAAAACATTCAGTACTTC. The encoded protein is CASTQHGASSAKNIQYF.

The chain employs TRBV18 and TRBJ2-5, with D tentatively TRBD2 (6 bases). This CDR3 has 19 amino acids. V was shortened by 0 bases and J by 5 bases, with 25 bases between the two germline ends. Germline loops: CDR1 KGHSH, CDR2 LQKENI. Here the CDR3 DNA reads TGTGCCAGCTCACCACCTTTCTCCCTTACCGTCCCGGCGGGGGAGACCCAGTACTTC. As protein: CASSPPFSLTVPAGETQYF.

The gene calls are TRBV14 and TRBJ1-6, with D possibly being TRBD1 (6 bases). CDR3 length: 14 residues. The ends were cut back, 1 base at V and 10 bases at J, with 11 bases in the middle. CDR1 SGHDN and CDR2 FVKESK come from the germline V gene. CDR3 sequence: CASSQAGVGSPLHF. CDR3 in DNA: TGTGCCAGCAGCCAAGCAGGGGTCGGGTCACCCCTCCACTTT.

The V call is TRBV6-1, the J call TRBJ1-1; 10 bases fit TRBD1. The V gene's germline CDR1 is MNHNS and CDR2 SASEGT. After removal of 6 bases from V and 4 bases from J, the junction contained 5 bases not matched to a gene. This CDR3 has 14 residues. CDR3 in DNA: TGTGCCAGCAGCGACAGGGGGCAGGGCACTGAAGCTTTCTTT. Amino acids: CASSDRGQGTEAFF.

The chain links TRBV19 to TRBJ2-1; D gene unclear. CDR3 length: 12 amino acids. Germline lookup yields CDR1 LNHDA and CDR2 SQIVND (reference sequence). With 3 bases removed from V and 4 bases from J, the gap between germline ends came to 4 bases. CDR3 residues: CASSIGYNEQFF. In nucleotides, the CDR3 is TGTGCCAGTAGTATCGGTTACAATGAGCAGTTCTTC.

This clone was counted only a few times. This sample includes further DNA sequences coding for the same CDR3. This chain links TRBV14 with TRBJ1-2, with 7 bases aligning to TRBD1. The junction had 4 bases not matched to a gene; V was cut back by 4 bases and J by 8 bases. CDR1 and CDR2 (germline): SGHDN, FVKESK. CDR3 size: 12 residues. The CDR3 spells CASSPDRAGYTF. In DNA, the CDR3 is TGTGCCAGCAGCCCCGACAGGGCAGGCTACACCTTC.

The table lists this clone with a count of one. The chain is built from TRBV27 and TRBJ2-3; a weak D match, TRBD1 (5 bases). Germline CDR1 is MNHEY and CDR2 is SMNVEV (reference sequence). The CDR3 is made up of 14 amino acids. V lost 7 bases to trimming and J lost 6 bases, with 17 bases between them. The CDR3 DNA is TGTGCCAGCACCTTGTCTGGGGCAGGGGATACGCAGTATTTT. Residues: CASTLSGAGDTQYF.

This chain joins TRBV4-3 and TRBJ1-1; no clear D. V lost 4 bases, J lost 4 bases, and 16 bases lay in between. CDR1 and CDR2 (germline): LGHNA, YSLEER. This CDR3 region has 15 residues. DNA of the CDR3: TGCGCCAGCAGCCCGCGCACGGGAGGCGTCACTGAAGCTTTCTTT. Protein product: CASSPRTGGVTEAFF.

The chain combines TRBV28 with TRBJ1-2; 12 bases are shared with TRBD1. The length of the CDR3 is 16 residues. Germline CDR1 and CDR2: MDHEN and SYDVKM. Losses at the gene ends were 6 bases for V and 8 bases for J; bases not matched to a gene: 13. CDR3 in amino acids: CASRESGDRGRGGYTF. As DNA, the CDR3 is TGTGCCAGCAGGGAAAGTGGGGACAGGGGGCGAGGAGGCTACACCTTC.

The chain is built from TRBV19 and TRBJ1-5; 10 bases line up with TRBD1. This CDR3 has 17 residues. V shed 5 bases, J shed 2 bases, and the junction held 9 bases outside the gene matches. Germline V CDR1 and CDR2: LNHDA, SQIVND (reference sequence). The CDR3 region is CASSSRDRGSGNQPQHF. CDR3 nucleotides: TGTGCCAGTAGTTCCCGGGACAGGGGCTCGGGCAATCAGCCCCAGCATTTT.

On this clone itself: This CDR3 is also generated by other DNA sequences in the sample. The chain employs TRBV6-1 and TRBJ2-3; the D gene is possibly TRBD1 (6 bases). Germline V gene data show CDR1 as MNHNS and CDR2 as SASEGT. The CDR3 totals 15 residues. V gave up 6 bases and J gave up 0 bases, with 13 bases separating them. The CDR3 sequence: CASSGTLSSTDTQYF. The DNA for the CDR3 is TGTGCCAGCAGCGGGACACTGTCTAGCACAGATACGCAGTATTTT.

This sequence joins TRBV19 and TRBJ2-1; weak D call: TRBD2 (6 bases). CDR3 length: 15 residues. Trimming took 3 bases from V and 2 from J, leaving 11 bases between them. CDR1 is LNHDA, CDR2 SQIVND, per germline (reference sequence). The CDR3 spells CASSMAGRPYNEQFF. The CDR3 DNA reads TGTGCCAGTAGTATGGCGGGGAGGCCCTACAATGAGCAGTTCTTC.

The chain has TRBV5-1 and TRBJ1-4; 7 bases fit TRBD1. Unmatched junction bases numbered 15, after V lost 10 bases and J lost 3 bases. Germline V gene data show CDR1 as SGHRS and CDR2 as YFSETQ. The CDR3 is 16 amino acids. CDR3 DNA: TGCGCCGGACTTAGGGGGCTTATATGTGCTAATGAAAAACTGTTTTTT. Residues: CAGLRGLICANEKLFF.

CDR3 sequence: CASNYRQGGEQFF. The DNA of the CDR3 is TGCGCCAGCAATTACAGGCAAGGGGGTGAGCAGTTCTTC. The chain carries TRBV5-1 and TRBJ2-1; tentatively, D is TRBD1 (6 bases). Germline CDR1 reads SGHRS; CDR2 reads YFSETQ. The CDR3 is 13 residues long. V lost 6 bases, J lost 9 bases, and 16 bases lay in between.

This CDR3 reads CASSEPRGSNQPQHF. Here the CDR3 DNA reads TGTGCCAGCAGTGAGCCCAGGGGAAGCAATCAGCCCCAGCATTTT. The chain carries TRBV6-1 and TRBJ1-5, with a possible D match to TRBD1 (6 bases). Per the germline V gene, CDR1 is MNHNS and CDR2 is SASEGT. The length of the CDR3 is 15 residues. V was shortened by 3 bases and J by 1 base, with 10 bases between the two germline ends.